The rows below give T cell receptor beta chains drawn from one sample of a study of blood T cell repertoires in COVID-19. TCRdb's table, derived via immunoSEQ multiplex PCR, lists solely in-frame clones and lacks some. Found here are 150,000 or so clones, 80% to 90% of them singletons; the top ten hold approximately 4%. The sequenced sample was peripheral blood. The receptors stem from a woman in her sixties or seventies with acute or convalescent COVID-19. CDR3s include the opening cysteine and the closing phenylalanine or tryptophan. The order of the fields is V gene, D gene, clone size, J gene, CDR3 protein, CDR3 DNA. A D gene is named only where the DNA matches it firmly. The listing skips clone size in some rows; elsewhere it reads once, few, many or a size class.

TRBV18	TRBD1	.	TRBJ2-7	CASSTTTGGGYEQYF	TGTGCCAGCTCAACTACGACAGGGGGTGGGTACGAGCAGTACTTC
TRBV4-1	TRBD1	.	TRBJ1-2	CASSQEADRGKFYGYTF	TGCGCCAGCAGCCAAGAAGCCGACAGGGGAAAGTTCTATGGCTACACCTTC
TRBV11-3	.	.	TRBJ2-1	CASSLVPAGEQFF	TGTGCCAGCAGCTTAGTTCCGGCCGGGGAGCAGTTCTTC
TRBV19	TRBD1	.	TRBJ1-2	CASSAPDRVYGYTF	TGTGCCAGTAGTGCTCCCGACAGGGTTTATGGCTACACCTTC
TRBV5-1	TRBD2	.	TRBJ2-1	CASSLALAGGYEQFF	TGCGCCAGCAGCTTGGCGCTAGCGGGGGGCTATGAGCAGTTCTTC
TRBV27	.	once	TRBJ2-1	CASSLESHEQFF	TGTGCCAGCAGTTTAGAGAGCCATGAGCAGTTCTTC
TRBV6-5	TRBD1	.	TRBJ1-6	CASSQTQGAFSPLHF	TGTGCCAGCAGTCAAACCCAGGGGGCCTTCTCACCCCTCCACTTT
TRBV7-2	.	.	TRBJ1-1	CASSFGRTNTEAFF	TGTGCCAGCAGCTTTGGGAGAACGAACACTGAAGCTTTCTTT
TRBV28	TRBD1	.	TRBJ2-7	CASSDRVYEQYF	TGTGCCAGCTCTGACAGGGTATACGAGCAGTACTTC
TRBV4-3	.	.	TRBJ2-3	CASSAGGVSTDTQYF	TGCGCCAGCAGCGCAGGAGGGGTGAGCACAGATACGCAGTATTTT
TRBV20-1	TRBD1	few	TRBJ1-2	CSASGQGADF	TGCAGTGCTTCCGGACAGGGGGCTGACTTC
TRBV5-8	TRBD1	.	TRBJ1-1	CASSRRTGRSEAFF	TGTGCCAGCAGCCGTAGGACAGGGCGAAGTGAAGCTTTCTTT
TRBV28	TRBD1	.	TRBJ1-3	CASSLVGTGAGNTIYF	TGTGCCAGCAGTTTGGTTGGGACAGGGGCTGGAAACACCATATATTTT
TRBV9	TRBD1	.	TRBJ2-7	CASSVDTGTGVEQYF	TGTGCCAGCAGCGTAGACACCGGGACAGGGGTCGAGCAGTACTTC
TRBV12-3/TRBV12-4	.	.	TRBJ1-2	CASSPSNYGYTF	TGTGCCAGCAGTCCCTCCAACTATGGCTACACCTTC
TRBV18	.	.	TRBJ1-5	CASSPGQGKSNQPQHF	TGTGCCAGCTCACCGGGACAAGGGAAGAGCAATCAGCCCCAGCATTTT
TRBV7-8	.	.	TRBJ1-3	CASSASGQYSGNTIYF	TGTGCCAGCAGCGCTAGCGGACAGTACTCTGGAAACACCATATATTTT
TRBV9	.	.	TRBJ2-2	CASSPNPYRVGTGELFF	TGTGCCAGCAGCCCGAACCCCTACAGGGTGGGCACCGGGGAGCTGTTTTTT
TRBV4-2	TRBD1	.	TRBJ1-5	CASSQEDRGNQPQHF	TGTGCCAGCAGCCAAGAAGACAGGGGCAATCAGCCCCAGCATTTT
TRBV9	TRBD1	.	TRBJ1-1	CASSAYPGQGTEAFF	TGTGCCAGCAGCGCATATCCGGGACAGGGTACCGAAGCTTTCTTT
TRBV27	TRBD1	.	TRBJ1-6	CASSFRDRDSPLHF	TGTGCCAGCAGTTTCCGGGACAGGGATTCACCCCTCCACTTT
TRBV3-1/TRBV3-2	.	.	TRBJ1-1	CASSHSAGPLRNTEAFF	TGTGCCAGCAGCCATAGTGCAGGTCCTTTGAGGAACACTGAAGCTTTCTTT
TRBV16	.	.	TRBJ1-1	CASSQFTGSTEAFF	TGTGCCAGCAGCCAATTTACGGGGAGCACTGAAGCTTTCTTT
TRBV4-3	TRBD1	.	TRBJ1-4	CASSQEKGAVGKLFF	TGCGCCAGCAGCCAAGAGAAGGGGGCGGTCGGAAAACTGTTTTTT
TRBV7-2	TRBD1	.	TRBJ1-1	CASSRTAGTGGIAFF	TGTGCCAGCAGCAGAACCGCCGGGACAGGGGGGATAGCTTTCTTT
TRBV11-2	.	.	TRBJ1-1	CASSSLGATEAFF	TGTGCCAGCAGTTCCCTGGGGGCCACTGAAGCTTTCTTT
TRBV2	.	once	TRBJ1-2	CASQAGRGYTF	TGTGCCAGCCAGGCAGGGCGAGGCTACACCTTC
TRBV6-5	.	.	TRBJ1-5	CASREDSNSNQPQHF	TGTGCCAGCAGAGAGGACAGCAATAGCAATCAGCCCCAGCATTTT
TRBV7-2	.	.	TRBJ2-7	CASSYTGSYEQYF	TGTGCCAGCAGCTACACAGGGTCCTACGAGCAGTACTTC
TRBV2	TRBD2	.	TRBJ2-2	CASSYRLAGDTGELFF	TGTGCCAGCAGTTATCGACTAGCGGGAGATACCGGGGAGCTGTTTTTT
TRBV5-1	.	.	TRBJ1-1	CASWSGLNTEAFF	TGCGCCAGTTGGTCAGGCCTAAACACTGAAGCTTTCTTT
TRBV4-2	TRBD1	.	TRBJ1-6	CASRTETGNHSPLHF	TGTGCCAGCAGGACAGAGACAGGGAACCATTCACCCCTCCACTTT
TRBV6-2/TRBV6-3	.	.	TRBJ1-1	CASSFQVGNTEAFF	TGTGCCAGCAGTTTCCAGGTCGGGAACACTGAAGCTTTCTTT
TRBV3-1/TRBV3-2	TRBD1	.	TRBJ2-7	CASSQDVWGTGRYEQYF	TGTGCCAGCAGCCAAGATGTTTGGGGGACAGGGCGCTACGAGCAGTACTTC
TRBV7-3	TRBD1	.	TRBJ2-2	CASSPRGQVNTGELFF	TGTGCCAGCAGCCCCCGGGGACAGGTGAACACCGGGGAGCTGTTTTTT
TRBV28	.	once	TRBJ2-7	CASKRQGGYEQYF	TGTGCCAGCAAAAGGCAGGGGGGCTACGAGCAGTACTTC
TRBV12-3/TRBV12-4	.	.	TRBJ1-6	CASSLGGRSPLHF	TGTGCCAGCAGTTTAGGCGGTCGCTCACCCCTCCACTTT
TRBV19	TRBD1	once	TRBJ1-1	CASSPGGLQFANTEAFF	TGTGCCAGTAGTCCAGGGGGACTCCAGTTTGCGAACACTGAAGCTTTCTTT
TRBV12-3/TRBV12-4	.	.	TRBJ1-3	CASSTPRNTIYF	TGTGCCAGCAGTACCCCCCGGAACACCATATATTTT
TRBV15	.	.	TRBJ1-3	CATSRAGGSSLLSGNTIYF	TGTGCCACCAGCAGAGCTGGGGGCTCTTCCCTTCTCTCTGGAAACACCATATATTTT
TRBV19	.	.	TRBJ1-1	CASSTRSGRGNTEAFF	TGTGCCAGTAGTACTCGATCTGGGCGGGGGAACACTGAAGCTTTCTTT
TRBV2	.	.	TRBJ2-1	CASSENRNNEQFF	TGTGCCAGCAGTGAAAACAGGAACAATGAGCAGTTCTTC
TRBV7-7	TRBD1	.	TRBJ2-7	CASSLGTAYEQYF	TGTGCTAGCAGCTTGGGGACAGCCTACGAGCAGTACTTC
TRBV6-6	.	once	TRBJ2-6	CASSTRGLGANVLTF	TGTGCCAGCAGCACCCGGGGTCTGGGGGCCAACGTCCTGACTTTC
TRBV5-6	.	.	TRBJ2-1	CASSLRYYNEQFF	TGTGCCAGCAGCTTGCGCTACTACAATGAGCAGTTCTTC
TRBV6-5	TRBD1	.	TRBJ1-2	CASSFLPGQGSAGYTF	TGTGCCAGCAGTTTCCTGCCCGGACAGGGGAGTGCTGGCTACACCTTC